The 6 T cell receptor beta chains listed next were all sequenced from one sample in a study of Graves' ophthalmopathy and Graves' hyperthyroidism. Amplified material comprised TCR beta CDR3 regions derived from RNA transcripts. First-round RT-PCR employed HTBI primers, with a second-round multiplex PCR after it. TCRdb re-derived calls from the multiplex PCR reads in MiXCR, one entry per CDR3 protein. This table holds about 620,000 distinct CDR3 sequences, 20% to 25% found once. Sequenced material: peripheral blood. These TCRs come from a young woman with stable Graves' hyperthyroidism. Some clones in this sample may be carry-over from other donors' samples.

This clonotype was found many times. The rearrangement uses TRBV27 and TRBJ2-6; D could derive from TRBD1 or TRBD2 (5 bases each). The CDR3 is made up of 14 amino acids. V was pared by 2 bases and J by 7 bases, with 9 bases between. The germline V gene encodes CDR1 MNHEY and CDR2 SMNVEV (reference sequence). CDR3 protein: CASSLPGGANVLTF. DNA for the CDR3: TGTGCCAGCAGTTTACCTGGGGGTGCCAACGTCCTGACTTTC.

On this clonotype itself: One end of the junction varies from germline; a read error may be responsible. This rearrangement joins TRBV6-1 to TRBJ2-2; 10 bases match TRBD1. Per the germline V gene, CDR1 is MNHNS and CDR2 is SASEGT. The CDR3 extends over 16 amino acids. DNA of the CDR3: TGTGCCAGCCGTGACAGGGGGCCTATAGTTACCGGGGAGCTGTTTTTT. Translated: CASRDRGPIVTGELFF.

With respect to this clonotype: This may stem from a read error, because a much larger clone lies one nucleotide away. J is TRBJ1-2 and V is TRBV5-6; TRBD1 matches at 10 bases. Germline assignment: CDR1 SGHDT and CDR2 YYEEEE. The CDR3 is 15 amino acids. CDR3 protein: CASSPGTGAPDGYAF. The DNA of the CDR3 is TGTGCCAGCAGCCCCGGGACAGGGGCCCCTGATGGCTACGCCTTC.

This chain links TRBV6-9 with TRBJ1-2, with D perhaps matching TRBD1 (5 bases). This CDR3 has 16 amino acids. The germline V and J ends were trimmed by 4 bases and 3 bases, with 18 bases remaining between them. Germline V gives CDR1 MNHGY, CDR2 SVAAGI. CDR3 nucleotide sequence: TGTGCCAGCAGTTCGAGGACATCCTGCGACGACTATGGCTACACCTTC. Translating gives CASSSRTSCDDYGYTF.

This clonotype showed up just a few times. V is TRBV29-1 and J is TRBJ1-2; TRBD1 agrees at 7 bases. Germline values: CDR1 SQVTM, CDR2 ANQGSEA. The CDR3 totals 15 residues. V lost 8 bases to trimming and J lost 2 bases; unmatched junction nucleotides: 14. CDR3 loop: CSLGGPGQWNYGYTF. Here the CDR3 DNA reads TGCAGCCTTGGGGGCCCGGGACAGTGGAACTATGGCTACACCTTC.

This clonotype was detected only a few times. CDR3 DNA sequence: TGCAGTGCTATACACAGGGGGCAAAACTATGGCTACACCTTC. This encodes CSAIHRGQNYGYTF. The chain links TRBV20-1 to TRBJ1-2; 9 nucleotides match TRBD1. CDR3 size: 14 residues. Germline assignment: CDR1 DFQATT and CDR2 SNEGSKA (reference sequence). V trimming: 4 bases; J trimming: 2 bases; junction bases outside the gene matches: 5.